This is a list of T cell receptor beta chains from one sample in a study of blood T cell repertoires in COVID-19. Data came from immunoSEQ multiplex PCR; TCRdb stores just in-frame clones and leaves some out. The sample has 100,000 to 130,000 clones; 80% to 90% are singletons. Sequencing input: peripheral blood. These receptors originate from a human donor in a cohort sampled during active COVID-19. The conserved cysteine and the conserved F or W are not part of the CDR3 here.

J gene | V gene | CDR3 protein
TRBJ2-7 | TRBV28 | ASSSSKTGPSYEQY
TRBJ2-3 | TRBV12-3/TRBV12-4 | ASHRGVADTQY
TRBJ2-7 | TRBV7-9 | ASLGLAGSSYEQY
TRBJ2-5 | TRBV7-9 | ASSPIAGVQETQY
TRBJ2-3 | TRBV24-1 | ATSDLGSAVTDTQY
TRBJ1-4 | TRBV7-9 | ASSFRDEKLF
TRBJ1-4 | TRBV19 | ASSRDSRNEKLF
TRBJ2-2 | TRBV30 | AWSFLGSSGGELF
TRBJ1-2 | TRBV30 | AWRPGGARGYT
TRBJ2-1 | TRBV6-5 | ASSYGGSWVQF
TRBJ1-6 | TRBV19 | ASSMFRGKDSPLH
TRBJ2-1 | TRBV27 | ASKPGLAGLSITSYNEQF
TRBJ1-2 | TRBV7-8 | ASSMNRGQYGYT
TRBJ2-7 | TRBV9 | ASSDQDREDEQY
TRBJ1-1 | TRBV2 | ASSPVADSLRVMNTEAF
TRBJ1-1 | TRBV6-5 | ASSYSGTQGTTEAF
TRBJ2-5 | TRBV2 | ASREGVETQY
TRBJ2-3 | TRBV12-3/TRBV12-4 | ASRPGGADTQY
TRBJ2-3 | TRBV9 | ASSVALFTDTQY
TRBJ2-3 | TRBV5-6 | ASSLGSSGRWDTQY